Each of the 24 T cell receptor beta chains below was sequenced from the same sample in a study of cytomegalovirus exposure and HLA in healthy donors. The PCR used 60 Vbeta and 13 Jbeta primers. Libraries were prepared by immunoSEQ multiplex PCR; TCRdb keeps only in-frame clonotypes and omits some of them. The repertoire holds 150,000 to 200,000 clones, with around 80% as singletons. Sequencing was carried out using PBMCs. The origin of the receptors is a young woman in good health and CMV-seronegative.

This rearrangement joins TRBV7-9 to TRBJ2-1, with 9 bases fitting TRBD1. This CDR3 has 15 amino acids. J lost 2 bases, V lost 1 base, and 0 bases had no gene match. In germline, CDR1 is SEHNR, CDR2 FQNEAQ (reference sequence). As DNA, the CDR3 is TGTGCCAGCAGCTTAGGGGACAGGGCCTACAATGAGCAGTTCTTC. This gives the protein CASSLGDRAYNEQFF.

The chain combines TRBV28 with TRBJ2-5; weak D call: TRBD1 (7 bases). The germline V gene has CDR1 MDHEN and CDR2 SYDVKM. V was trimmed by 8 bases and J by 3 bases, leaving 25 bases between them. CDR3 length: 17 amino acids. CDR3 loop: CASGRAGGFLYEETQYF. In nucleotides, the CDR3 is TGTGCCAGCGGCCGTGCAGGGGGGTTTCTATATGAAGAGACCCAGTACTTC.

J is TRBJ1-2 and V is TRBV9, with a weak D call TRBD1 (6 bases). The V and J ends lost 4 bases and 4 bases respectively, with 11 bases between them. This CDR3 contains 13 residues. Germline lookup yields CDR1 SGDLS and CDR2 YYNGEE. This chain's CDR3 is CASSQGQIYGYTF. The CDR3 nucleotides read TGTGCCAGCAGCCAAGGACAGATCTATGGCTACACCTTC.

The rearrangement joins TRBV4-1 to TRBJ2-7, with a tentative D call TRBD1 (5 bases). V gave up 0 bases and J gave up 3 bases, with 12 bases separating them. The CDR3 contains 15 residues. Germline V lookup: CDR1 MGHRA, CDR2 YSYEKL. CDR3 amino acids: CASSQDRAAYYEQYF. The CDR3 nucleotides are TGCGCCAGCAGCCAAGACAGGGCGGCGTACTACGAGCAGTACTTC.

V is TRBV7-8 and J is TRBJ2-5; D is perhaps TRBD1 (6 bases). With 4 bases removed from V and 2 bases from J, the gap between germline ends came to 11 bases. Germline-derived CDR1 and CDR2 are SGHVS and FQNEAQ. The CDR3 runs to 14 residues. The chain's CDR3 is CASSYVGQQETQYF. The CDR3 bases are TGTGCCAGCAGCTACGTCGGACAGCAAGAGACCCAGTACTTC.

The CDR3: CSGRDRAGGELFF. In nucleotides, the CDR3 is TGCAGCGGCCGGGACAGGGCAGGGGGGGAGCTGTTTTTT. This chain uses TRBV29-1 with TRBJ2-2, with TRBD1 matching 9 bases. V lost 7 bases, J lost 8 bases, and 8 bases stayed unmatched. The CDR3 is 13 amino acids. Germline V CDR1 and CDR2: SQVTM, ANQGSEA.

The genes are TRBV11-2 and TRBJ1-1; 9 bases fit TRBD1. CDR3 size: 16 residues. Germline loops: CDR1 SGHAT, CDR2 FQNNGV. J was trimmed by 7 bases and V by 1 base; bases with no gene match: 10. CDR3 in amino acids: CASSLATGQGNLEAFF. The CDR3 region has the DNA TGTGCCAGCAGCTTAGCGACCGGACAGGGGAATCTTGAAGCTTTCTTT.

This clone was detected only once. The chain is built from TRBV11-3 and TRBJ2-3; the match to TRBD2 covers 8 bases. CDR3 size: 15 residues. Looked up from germline, CDR1 is SGHNT and CDR2 is YENEEA. V shed 8 bases and J 2 bases; nucleotides not matched to a gene: 9. CDR3 coding DNA: TGTGCCAGCGTACTAACTAGCGGCCCCACAGATACGCAGTATTTT. It codes for CASVLTSGPTDTQYF.

The chain joins TRBV27 to TRBJ2-5; no firm D call. The closer fit of TRBJ2-7 to the DNA end suggests the J call may be wrong. The CDR3 spans 14 residues. CDR1 MNHEY and CDR2 SMNVEV come from the germline V gene (reference sequence). The chain's CDR3 is CASSLIGDVYEQYF. The CDR3 DNA reads as TGTGCCAGCAGTTTAATAGGAGATGTCTACGAGCAGTACTTC.

This clone appeared a single time. The identical CDR3 is also encoded by other nucleotide sequences in the sample. The V gene is TRBV29-1, the J gene TRBJ1-2; perhaps TRBD1 as D (6 bases). The CDR3 sequence is 14 residues long. Germline V gene lookup returns CDR1 SQVTM and CDR2 ANQGSEA. The V and J ends lost 7 bases and 7 bases respectively, with 22 bases between them. The CDR3 sequence: CSAQPAGTLGGYTF. Written as DNA, the CDR3 is TGCAGCGCCCAACCGGCTGGGACATTAGGTGGCTACACCTTC.

The chain uses TRBV11-2 and TRBJ1-1; TRBD1 aligns across 8 bases. Germline CDR1 is SGHAT and CDR2 is FQNNGV. The CDR3 has 15 residues. Trimming at V came to 5 bases and at J to 4 bases, leaving 9 bases not matched to a gene. This CDR3 is CASSPEAGGLTEAFF. Here the CDR3 DNA reads TGTGCCAGCAGCCCCGAGGCAGGGGGCCTCACTGAAGCTTTCTTT.

This clone has only one observation. The J gene is TRBJ1-5, the V gene TRBV5-6; 7 bases match TRBD1. The CDR3 has 15 residues. The V gene's germline CDR1 is SGHDT and CDR2 YYEEEE. The J segment lost 2 bases and the V segment lost 4 bases, leaving 6 bases of the junction unmatched. The CDR3 region has the DNA TGTGCCAGCAGCCTAGACGGACAGGGCAATCAGCCCCAGCATTTT. This codes for CASSLDGQGNQPQHF.

This clone showed up just once. This sample also contains other DNA sequences that code for the same CDR3. This chain uses TRBV2 with TRBJ2-1; 10 positions agree with TRBD2. There are 16 residues in the CDR3. Per the germline V gene, CDR1 is SNHLY and CDR2 is FYNNEI. The V and J ends lost 9 bases and 3 bases, in that order; junction bases with no gene match: 11. The CDR3 sequence: CARGTSASTRYNEQFF. The CDR3 DNA follows: TGTGCCAGAGGGACTAGCGCGTCGACACGCTACAATGAGCAGTTCTTC.

The rearrangement links TRBV2 to TRBJ2-2, with D hard to call. The germline V gene has CDR1 SNHLY and CDR2 FYNNEI. V was pared by 3 bases and J by 2 bases, with 13 bases between. The CDR3 spans 16 residues. Here the CDR3 DNA reads TGTGCCAGCAGTGATCTTGCGGAGACCAACACCGGGGAGCTGTTTTTT. Protein: CASSDLAETNTGELFF.

The V and J genes are TRBV28 and TRBJ2-1, with a tentative D call TRBD2 (6 bases). The V end lost 9 bases, the J end lost 6 bases, and 18 bases lay between the germline ends. The CDR3 contains 14 residues. CDR1 and CDR2 from the germline V gene are MDHEN and SYDVKM. The CDR3 DNA reads as TGTGCCAGTGAGGGACGCGGGACTTTCAATGAGCAGTTCTTC. This sequence encodes CASEGRGTFNEQFF.

This chain uses TRBV7-9 with TRBJ2-7; TRBD1 aligns across 8 bases. V lost 8 bases to trimming and J lost 1 base; unmatched junction nucleotides: 10. Germline assignment: CDR1 SEHNR and CDR2 FQNEAQ (reference sequence). There are 15 residues in the CDR3. The CDR3 nucleotides are TGTGCCAGCGGATCCGGGACAGGTCGTTCCTACGAGCAGTACTTC. It codes for CASGSGTGRSYEQYF.

To note about this clone: Germline and junction disagree at one end, which may indicate a read error. This chain links TRBV2 with TRBJ1-1; TRBD1 agrees at 9 bases. Per germline, CDR1 SNHLY and CDR2 FYNNEI. CDR3 length equals 14 residues. The CDR3 bases are TGTGCCAGCAGGGAAGGGACAGGGTTTGGAGGAGCTTTCTTT. This codes for CASREGTGFGGAFF. The whole variable domain, filled in from reference TRBV2 and TRBJ1-1, reads EPEVTQTPSHQVTQMGQEVILRCVPISNHLYFYWYRQILGQKVEFLVSFYNNEISEKSEIFDDQFSVERPDGSNFTLKIRSTKLEDSAMYFCASREGTGFGGAFFGQGTRLTVV.

This clone was detected only a few times. The chain joins TRBV6-6 to TRBJ2-7, with 7 bases that match TRBD1. V lost 4 bases and J lost 6; bases outside the gene matches: 3. The germline CDR1 and CDR2 sequences are MNHNY and SVGAGI (reference sequence). The CDR3 is 12 amino acids. In DNA form, the CDR3 reads TGTGCCAGCAGTTTTGGACAGGTCGAGCAGTACTTC. Its translation: CASSFGQVEQYF.

The rearrangement links TRBV29-1 to TRBJ2-1; 9 nucleotides line up with TRBD2. Germline trimming cut 6 bases from V and 6 bases from J; bases unmatched to any gene: 6. Germline CDR1 reads SQVTM; CDR2 reads ANQGSEA. The CDR3 spans 13 residues. This CDR3 is CSVLAGRVNEQFF. CDR3 bases: TGCAGCGTCCTAGCGGGACGGGTCAATGAGCAGTTCTTC.

The table lists this clone with a count of one. This sequence joins TRBV28 and TRBJ2-1, with TRBD2 matching 11 bases. The V segment lost 6 bases and the J segment 0 bases; nucleotides outside the gene matches: 4. Germline-derived CDR1 and CDR2 are MDHEN and SYDVKM. The CDR3 has 16 residues. The CDR3 here is CASSTSGRGSYNEQFF. The DNA for the CDR3 is TGTGCCAGCAGCACTAGCGGGAGAGGCTCCTACAATGAGCAGTTCTTC.

The V gene is TRBV5-1, the J gene TRBJ2-1; weak D call: TRBD2 (5 bases). CDR1 SGHRS and CDR2 YFSETQ come from the germline V gene. The CDR3 spans 16 residues. V lost 0 bases and J lost 1, with 11 bases in between. This chain's CDR3 is CASSLGSGVSYNEQFF. In nucleotides, the CDR3 is TGCGCCAGCAGCTTGGGGTCCGGGGTATCCTACAATGAGCAGTTCTTC.

V usage is TRBV27 and J usage is TRBJ1-5; TRBD1 might be the D (5 bases). The length of the CDR3 is 13 residues. Germline V gene lookup returns CDR1 MNHEY and CDR2 SMNVEV (reference sequence). Trimming removed 6 bases from V and 1 base from J, with 7 bases in between. The CDR3 sequence is CASSPGSNQPQHF. CDR3 sequence (DNA): TGTGCCAGCAGCCCAGGGAGCAATCAGCCCCAGCATTTT.

With respect to this clone: Other DNA sequences in this specimen translate into the identical CDR3. The CDR3 here is CASSSAGTGAYGYTF. CDR3 DNA sequence: TGTGCCAGCTCTTCAGCTGGGACAGGAGCCTATGGCTACACCTTC. The rearrangement uses TRBV18 and TRBJ1-2; 8 bases align to TRBD1. The trim removed 6 bases at V and 4 bases at J, leaving 10 bases unmatched. In germline, CDR1 is KGHSH, CDR2 LQKENI. The CDR3 is 15 amino acids.

A single count supports this clone. This rearrangement joins TRBV19 to TRBJ1-4; 8 nucleotides line up with TRBD1. Germline V gene sequence: CDR1 LNHDA, CDR2 SQIVND (reference sequence). The CDR3 consists of 16 residues. V dropped 7 bases and J dropped 7; count of bases not matched to a gene: 14. CDR3 DNA: TGTGCCAGTACAGGAAGACGGACAGGGTATGGTGAAAAACTGTTTTTT. Amino acid sequence: CASTGRRTGYGEKLFF.